Following are 17 T cell receptor beta chains from one sample sequenced in a study of T-cell reconstitution after alpha-beta-depleted transplantation in children. Unique molecular identifiers were incorporated when the TCRbeta library was constructed. TCRdb reprocessed the PCR reads with MiXCR, giving one entry per CDR3 protein. The sample lists around 210,000 distinct CDR3 sequences, approximately 6.3% occurring once. Here the sequenced sample was PBMCs, taken before TCRalphabeta/CD19-depleted stem cell transplant. The receptors here all came from a boy aged 2 to 10 with acute lymphoblastic leukemia, due to receive a stem cell transplant.

A few counts support this clonotype. This CDR3 is CSARAGGTTDTQYF. In DNA form, the CDR3 reads TGCAGTGCTAGAGCGGGAGGGACCACAGATACGCAGTATTTT. The chain joins TRBV20-1 to TRBJ2-3; 8 bases match TRBD2. The V gene's germline CDR1 is DFQATT and CDR2 SNEGSKA (reference sequence). The CDR3 has 14 residues. With V trimmed by 1 base and J by 2 bases, 2 bases remained unmatched.

This clonotype was seen repeatedly, ten times or more. This chain joins TRBV29-1 and TRBJ1-2, with a weak D call TRBD1 (6 bases). Germline V lookup: CDR1 SQVTM, CDR2 ANQGSEA. V was pared by 6 bases and J by 3 bases, with 14 bases between. The CDR3 sequence is 13 residues long. CDR3 loop: CSVKGTKDYGYTF. In nucleotides, the CDR3 is TGCAGCGTAAAAGGGACAAAGGACTATGGCTACACCTTC.

The chain carries TRBV5-6 and TRBJ2-2; D is uncertain. CDR3 size: 14 residues. Germline values: CDR1 SGHDT, CDR2 YYEEEE. Trimming took off 0 bases at V and 6 bases at J, with 9 bases between the two ends. The CDR3 loop reads CASSLVLPPGELFF. The CDR3, as DNA: TGTGCCAGCAGCTTGGTTCTCCCTCCCGGGGAGCTGTTTTTT.

The table lists this clonotype with many counts. The chain recombines TRBV5-1 with TRBJ1-1, with D perhaps TRBD1 (6 bases). V lost 3 bases, J lost 8 bases, and 14 bases lay in between. Per germline, CDR1 SGHRS and CDR2 YFSETQ. The CDR3 totals 13 residues. The CDR3 DNA sequence: TGCGCCAGCAGCTCCGACCCAGACAGGGAAGCTTTCTTT. It codes for CASSSDPDREAFF.

This clonotype was counted many times. The J gene is TRBJ2-1, the V gene TRBV2, with 9 bases fitting TRBD1. J gave up 3 bases and V 0 bases, and 6 bases lay outside the gene matches. This CDR3 has 17 residues. Germline CDR1 SNHLY, CDR2 FYNNEI. As DNA, the CDR3 is TGTGCCAGCAGTGAAGCGTGGGGACAGGGAAACTACAATGAGCAGTTCTTC. Its protein product is CASSEAWGQGNYNEQFF.

This clonotype was detected many times. V usage is TRBV18 and J usage is TRBJ2-7, with D possibly being TRBD1 or TRBD2 (5 bases each). V lost 6 bases and J lost 9, with 18 bases in between. The CDR3 contains 13 residues. Per germline, CDR1 KGHSH and CDR2 LQKENI. The CDR3 DNA reads TGTGCCAGCTCCTATTCCGACGGGGACCGGCAGTACTTC. Translated: CASSYSDGDRQYF.

This clonotype was seen at least ten times. The genes are TRBV5-1 and TRBJ2-7; D not certain. CDR3 length: 15 amino acids. V lost 0 bases and J lost 2, with 12 bases in between. Germline-derived CDR1 and CDR2 are SGHRS and YFSETQ. Here the CDR3 reads CASSLADPYPYEQYF. The CDR3 DNA reads as TGCGCCAGCAGCTTGGCCGATCCTTATCCCTACGAGCAGTACTTC.

CDR3 sequence (DNA): TGTGCCAGCACCCCTAGCCCCGGAGGGCCACAGTTCTTC. It yields the protein CASTPSPGGPQFF. This rearrangement joins TRBV7-2 to TRBJ2-1, with a tentative D call TRBD2 (6 bases). This CDR3 region has 13 residues. CDR1 and CDR2 from the germline V gene are SGHTA and FQGNSA. V gave up 7 bases and J gave up 13 bases, with 20 bases separating them.

The gene calls are TRBV20-1 and TRBJ2-2; D tentatively reads TRBD1 or TRBD2 (5 bases each). Looked up from germline, CDR1 is DFQATT and CDR2 is SNEGSKA (reference sequence). This CDR3 spans 18 amino acids. Trimming removed 1 base from V and 4 bases from J, with 22 bases in between. The CDR3 DNA is TGCAGTGCTAGAGTGACCCGTGGAGGCAGGGCCTCCACCGGGGAGCTGTTTTTT. This codes for CSARVTRGGRASTGELFF.

This chain connects TRBV20-1 to TRBJ1-6; D not resolved. With 3 bases removed from V and 6 bases from J, the gap between germline ends came to 9 bases. The length of the CDR3 is 13 residues. Germline CDR1 and CDR2: DFQATT and SNEGSKA (reference sequence). The CDR3 here is CSARVSVNSPLHF. The CDR3 DNA follows: TGCAGTGCTAGGGTCAGCGTTAATTCACCCCTCCACTTT.

This clonotype was recorded at least ten times. V and J are TRBV6-2 or TRBV6-3 and TRBJ2-5; D is possibly TRBD2 (6 bases). Germline V gene sequence: CDR1 MNHEY, CDR2 SVGEGT. With 2 bases removed from V and 0 bases from J, the gap between germline ends came to 22 bases. The CDR3 is made up of 19 amino acids. In nucleotides, the CDR3 is TGTGCCAGCAGTTACCCTCCGGAGGTAGCGGCTACTAACCAAGAGACCCAGTACTTC. Translation gives CASSYPPEVAATNQETQYF.

V is TRBV6-5 and J is TRBJ2-2; D might be TRBD2 (5 bases). Germline V gene sequence: CDR1 MNHEY, CDR2 SVGAGI. V shed 2 bases and J shed 9 bases, with 13 bases lying between them. This CDR3 has 14 amino acids. CDR3 amino acids: CASSYEWESRELFF. CDR3 sequence (DNA): TGTGCCAGCAGTTACGAATGGGAGTCCAGGGAGCTGTTTTTT.

This clonotype was seen a handful of times. The chain is built from TRBV28 and TRBJ2-2, with D possibly matching TRBD2 (5 bases). Trimming stripped 2 bases from V and 4 bases from J, with 11 bases between. The CDR3 loop spans 15 amino acids. CDR1 MDHEN and CDR2 SYDVKM come from the germline V gene. CDR3 DNA sequence: TGTGCCAGCAGTTTAGGGCGAGGGCCCACCGGGGAGCTGTTTTTT. It is translated as CASSLGRGPTGELFF.

V gene TRBV9 combines with J gene TRBJ2-7, with 7 bases that match TRBD1. The V gene's germline CDR1 is SGDLS and CDR2 YYNGEE. This CDR3 has 15 residues. J was trimmed by 9 bases and V by 4 bases; bases with no gene match: 16. CDR3 region: CASSPGADRDRAQYF. In DNA form, the CDR3 reads TGTGCCAGCAGCCCCGGGGCCGACAGGGATAGGGCGCAGTACTTC.

This chain connects TRBV27 to TRBJ2-3, with 8 nucleotides matching TRBD2. J gave up 5 bases and V 4 bases, and 5 bases lay outside the gene matches. Germline CDR1 is MNHEY and CDR2 is SMNVEV (reference sequence). The CDR3 has 14 amino acids. CDR3 sequence reads: CASSSSSGQDTQYF. CDR3 sequence (DNA): TGTGCCAGCAGTTCCTCTAGCGGGCAAGATACGCAGTATTTT.

The chain joins TRBV30 to TRBJ2-1; unclear D gene. This CDR3 comprises 10 residues. Germline CDR1 and CDR2: GTSNPN and SVGIG (reference sequence). Trimming cost V 1 base and J 8 bases, with 3 bases left between them. CDR3 DNA sequence: TGTGCCTGGAGTGGGTATGAGCAGTTCTTC. Amino acids: CAWSGYEQFF. Looking up the rest from reference TRBV30 and TRBJ2-1 gives the full variable domain: SQTIHQWPATLVQPVGSPLSLECTVEGTSNPNLYWYRQAAGRGLQLLFYSVGIGQISSEVPQNLSASRPQDRQFILSSKKLLLSDSGFYLCAWSGYEQFFGPGTRLTVL.

V is TRBV28 and J is TRBJ2-7; a weak D match, TRBD2 (6 bases). Per the germline V gene, CDR1 is MDHEN and CDR2 is SYDVKM. The CDR3 runs to 14 residues. Deletions cut 8 bases from V and 7 bases from J, with 21 bases between. CDR3 loop: CASYPRRRSGEQYF. DNA for the CDR3: TGTGCCAGCTATCCGCGACGTAGGAGCGGGGAGCAGTACTTC.